The 12 T cell receptor beta chains below come from one sample, sequenced in a study of OX40 agonist ivuxolimab in advanced cancers. The protocol was immunoSEQ multiplex PCR, while the TCRdb copy is restricted to in-frame clones and leaves out a portion. The repertoire holds about 69,000 clones, around 89% seen once, with roughly 10% in the top ten. Specimen: CD4+ or CD8+ T cells sorted from blood, collected in a trial of the OX40 agonist ivuxolimab. Source of these receptors: an adult with an advanced solid tumor such as melanoma, head and neck, liver or kidney cancer.

The rearrangement uses TRBV5-1 and TRBJ2-7; the D gene is possibly TRBD1 (6 bases). The CDR3 runs 13 residues. V gave up 4 bases and J gave up 3 bases, with 11 bases separating them. The germline V gene encodes CDR1 SGHRS and CDR2 YFSETQ. CDR3 amino acids: CASSVGTIYEQYF. The DNA of the CDR3 is TGCGCCAGCAGCGTCGGGACAATCTACGAGCAGTACTTC.

This chain joins TRBV7-9 and TRBJ2-2; the D gene is possibly TRBD2 (6 bases). This CDR3 contains 11 residues. Between the trimmed V and J ends, which lost 8 bases and 6 bases, there was a span of 7 bases. CDR1 and CDR2 from the germline V gene are SEHNR and FQNEAQ (reference sequence). CDR3 sequence reads: CASAGPGELFF. The CDR3 nucleotides are TGTGCCAGCGCGGGGCCCGGGGAGCTGTTTTTT.

The chain is built from TRBV28 and TRBJ2-3; D possibly matches TRBD1 or TRBD2 (7 bases each). Trimming shortened V by 4 bases and J by 4 bases, and 21 bases separated the two germline ends. This CDR3 region has 17 residues. The germline V gene has CDR1 MDHEN and CDR2 SYDVKM. CDR3 protein: CASSSPPGGASADTQYF. CDR3 coding DNA: TGTGCCAGCAGTTCCCCGCCAGGGGGGGCAAGTGCAGATACGCAGTATTTT.

Only one count was recorded for this clone. The CDR3 DNA reads TGTGCCAGCAGCCCGGGACTAGCGGGAATCTACGAGCAGTACTTC. It codes for CASSPGLAGIYEQYF. This chain connects TRBV7-2 to TRBJ2-7, with 13 bases that match TRBD2. J gave up 3 bases and V 5 bases, and 4 bases lay outside the gene matches. The CDR3 is 15 residues long. CDR1 SGHTA and CDR2 FQGNSA come from the germline V gene.

This clone was detected once. The chain is built from TRBV5-1 and TRBJ2-7; tentatively, D is TRBD2 (6 bases). V lost 1 base and J lost 0, with 14 bases in between. CDR1 SGHRS and CDR2 YFSETQ come from the germline V gene. The CDR3 runs to 16 residues. In DNA form, the CDR3 reads TGCGCCAGCAGCTTGCGAACCGGGAGAGTCTCCTACGAGCAGTACTTC. Translation gives CASSLRTGRVSYEQYF. Drawing the rest from reference TRBV5-1 and TRBJ2-7, the complete variable domain is KAGVTQTPRYLIKTRGQQVTLSCSPISGHRSVSWYQQTPGQGLQFLFEYFSETQRNKGNFPGRFSGRQFSNSRSEMNVSTLELGDSALYLCASSLRTGRVSYEQYFGPGTRLTVT.

This clone appeared once. This chain uses TRBV28 with TRBJ1-2, with D unresolved. The V and J ends lost 5 bases and 4 bases respectively, with 11 bases between them. The CDR3 has 13 amino acids. Looked up from germline, CDR1 is MDHEN and CDR2 is SYDVKM. CDR3 amino acids: CASSAPPTYGYTF. CDR3 in DNA: TGTGCCAGCAGTGCCCCACCCACCTATGGCTACACCTTC.

This chain joins TRBV28 and TRBJ2-3; 7 nucleotides agree with TRBD2. Trimming took 4 bases from V and 2 from J; bases not matched to a gene: 9. CDR3 size: 16 residues. Looked up from germline, CDR1 is MDHEN and CDR2 is SYDVKM. The CDR3 nucleotides read TGTGCCAGCAGTTCAAGCGGGATAGGGGTCACAGATACGCAGTATTTT. Its translation: CASSSSGIGVTDTQYF.

This chain uses TRBV19 with TRBJ1-5; D remains unclear. The ends were cut back, 5 bases at V and 0 bases at J, with 11 bases in the middle. There are 15 residues in the CDR3. Per germline, CDR1 LNHDA and CDR2 SQIVND (reference sequence). CDR3 in amino acids: CASSSKGYSNQPQHF. The CDR3 nucleotides read TGTGCCAGTAGTTCGAAGGGCTATAGCAATCAGCCCCAGCATTTT.

This clone was recorded only once. The J gene is TRBJ2-4, the V gene TRBV19, with D possibly TRBD2 on 5 matching bases. V lost 10 bases and J 9 bases, leaving 13 bases between the germline ends. Germline CDR1 and CDR2: LNHDA and SQIVND (reference sequence). The CDR3 covers 11 residues. The chain's CDR3 is CATSLEVIQYF. The CDR3 nucleotides are TGTGCCACCTCTCTGGAGGTCATTCAGTACTTC.

The chain is built from TRBV10-3 and TRBJ1-1; TRBD1 matches 7 bases. CDR3 length: 11 residues. The germline V gene encodes CDR1 ENHRY and CDR2 SYGVKD. V dropped 7 bases and J dropped 8; count of bases not matched to a gene: 4. The CDR3 nucleotides read TGTGCCATCACCCAGGACAGGGAAGCTTTCTTT. Protein product: CAITQDREAFF.

V gene TRBV11-3 combines with J gene TRBJ2-7; D ambiguous. CDR1 is SGHNT and CDR2 is YENEEA in the germline V gene. The CDR3 contains 12 residues. V shed 0 bases and J shed 5 bases, with 5 bases lying between them. CDR3 region: CASSLDQNEQYF. The CDR3 nucleotides read TGTGCCAGCAGCTTAGATCAAAACGAGCAGTACTTC.

The chain employs TRBV19 and TRBJ1-6, with D hard to call. The CDR3 totals 14 residues. V was clipped by 2 bases and J by 7 bases, with 9 bases between them. Germline lookup yields CDR1 LNHDA and CDR2 SQIVND (reference sequence). This CDR3 is CASSIIPGNSPLHF. DNA of the CDR3: TGTGCCAGTAGTATAATCCCGGGGAATTCACCCCTCCACTTT.